This TCR beta chain derives from a study of T cell responses to AZD1222 COVID-19 vaccine. TCRdb's table, derived via immunoSEQ multiplex PCR, lists solely in-frame clones and lacks some. Of 100,000 to 150,000 clones in the sample, 75% to 90% were seen once. Study-wide results and caveats: Close to half of spike-specific TCRs reportedly recognize unmutated variant regions. CD4 TCRs covered the whole spike, strongest at regions 160-218 and 743-854.

The germline V and J ends were trimmed by 4 bases and 4 bases, with 12 bases remaining between them. Looked up from germline, CDR1 is SGHKS and CDR2 is YYEKEE (reference sequence). The CDR3 loop spans 14 amino acids. Worth noting for this clone: Its antigen is unidentified.

It was second doses at about 4 or about 12 weeks that were pooled. This chain links TRBV5-5 with TRBJ1-3; TRBD1 is a possible D gene (6 bases). The sequence came from an adult who received the AZD1222 COVID-19 vaccine. This material consisted of peripheral blood, taken 28 days after the second AZD1222 dose. This CDR3 is CASSPTGHGNTIYF. CDR3 DNA sequence: TGTGCCAGCAGCCCTACAGGGCACGGAAACACCATATATTTT.